At least ten counts were recorded for the clone carrying this TCR beta chain. The study left out patients who had uncontrolled infection, other autoimmune disease, pregnancy or lactation. These data belong to a study of T cells in Graves' hyperthyroidism and ophthalmopathy. Looked up from germline, CDR1 is KGHSH and CDR2 is LQKENI. Trimming removed 7 bases from V and 1 base from J, with 10 bases in between. This CDR3 spans 13 amino acids. RNA transcripts gave rise to amplified TCR beta CDR3 regions. A first-round RT-PCR of the TCR CDR3 used the HTBI primer set. TCRdb re-derived calls from the multiplex PCR reads in MiXCR, one entry per CDR3 protein. The top ten clones hold 10% of a sample with roughly 700,000 distinct CDR3 sequences, around 15% of them seen once.

The receptor's source is a young woman with Graves' hyperthyroidism. This sequence joins TRBV18 and TRBJ1-1, with D unclear. The specimen sequenced was blood. The CDR3 sequence is CASFNIRNTEAFF. For the CDR3, the DNA is TGTGCCAGCTTTAACATCAGGAACACTGAAGCTTTCTTT.